This paragraph reports one T cell receptor (beta chain). This clone was detected only a few times. Its binding antigen is unknown. Base quality data are lacking; no much larger clone is found one base away. The same CDR3 is also encoded by other DNA sequences in this sample. V gives up 0 bases and J gives up 3 bases, and the segment between their germline ends measures 3 bases. CDR1 and CDR2, looked up from the germline V gene, are SGDLS and YYNGEE. The CDR3, cysteine through phenylalanine, is 12 amino acids long. The DNA shown is the 36-base CDR3, in frame from base 1. The meaning of the sample's time point label: baseline before oral tofacitinib. From alopecia areata patients, peripheral blood was collected along with lesional scalp punch biopsies. PBMCs were isolated by density centrifugation and stained for CD3, CD4 and CD8, and CD4+ and CD8+ T cells were sorted on a FACSAria. The library was made by the immunoSEQ multiplex PCR assay. RNA was extracted from all samples and reverse transcribed into cDNA, which served as template for TCR sequencing. First-strand cDNA was synthesized with SuperScript III using a 2:1 mix of oligo-dT and random hexamers. Amplification bias was assessed with a synthetic immune receptor repertoire, and residual bias was removed computationally. On the study's bioinformatics: Raw reads were preprocessed to remove errors, and CDR3 was defined according to IMGT conventions as the region from the conserved cysteine to phenylalanine. Clonality was computed by normalizing Shannon entropy by log2 of the number of productive unique TCRs and subtracting the result from 1. Scalp TCRbeta sequences were cross-referenced with sorted blood CD4 and CD8 repertoires so that the CD4 or CD8 identity of scalp clones could be inferred. Here the immuneACCESS table is served through TCRdb, limited to in-frame sequences with V and J called. Missing clones are a known gap in these copies; in checked studies unresolved V genes cover under half, and the rest lacks a known reason. V and J calls plus clone size are reproduced from that table; the DNA served to infer D and trimming. In this sample the table shows 180,000 or so clones, around 63% of which occur a single time. Over 1.5% of the sample lies in the top ten.

This sample was taken from a study of CD8+ T cells in alopecia areata (dated by TCRdb to 2017 to 2018). Context from the whole study: Treated patients were enrolled in an open-label pilot trial of oral tofacitinib at 5 to 10 mg twice daily for moderate-to-severe alopecia areata. The study used high-throughput TCRbeta sequencing to examine T cell clonal expansion in alopecia areata, in both the C3H/HeJ mouse model and human patients. Biopsies were taken from tofacitinib-treated patients at baseline and at 4 and 24 weeks of treatment, and a later scalp biopsy was taken in several of the tofacitinib-treated patients. Patients received tofacitinib for 6 to 18 months and were then followed off drug for 6 months to check for delayed response and recurrence. Human TCRbeta sequencing covered scalp tissue and sorted CD4+ and CD8+ peripheral blood T cells from patchy and totalis/universalis alopecia areata patients and healthy controls. The RNA source kit depended on sample type: the PAXgene miRNA kit for fixed scalp, the miRNeasy kit for PBMCs, and the RNeasy kit for mouse skin. Scalp clonality was compared across normal scalp (n=4), patchy alopecia areata scalp (n=8), and alopecia totalis/universalis scalp (n=8). TCRbeta CDR3 regions were amplified by immunoSEQ multiplex PCR using 35 Vbeta forward and 13 Jbeta reverse primers.

Summary of the overall study and its limitations: Compared with normal scalp, lesional scalp, particularly in alopecia totalis/universalis, had higher clonality and more expanded CD8+ clones, which suggests antigenic drive. Resident alphabeta T cells in normal human skin are also sequenced, complicating scalp TCR repertoire analysis, unlike mouse skin dominated by gammadelta T cells. TCR sequences shared between patients were less clear than in mice, possibly partly because of HLA diversity in the patient population.

The receptor comes from a human donor with alopecia areata. The sample in question was CD4+ T cells sorted from blood, obtained at week 0. The sequence is built from TRBV9 and TRBJ2-5, with the D gene call left open. The sequenced DNA is TGTGCCAGCAGCGTAGGAGAAGAGACCCAGTACTTC. This sequence encodes CASSVGEETQYF.